This paragraph covers one T cell receptor beta chain sequence. Its antigen is undetermined. These data are taken from a study of shared clonotypes between healthy human individuals. At the level of the study: Per donor, three plates held CD4 naive cells, three held CD4 memory, two held CD8 naive and one held CD8 memory. Whole-study findings and limits: Generation of non-shared clonotypes was less probable than generation of clonotypes shared by all four donors.

The germline V gene encodes CDR1 MGHDK and CDR2 SYGVNS. V shed 8 bases and J shed 4 bases, with 15 bases lying between them. The CDR3 consists of 14 residues. Partitioning of CD4+ cells yielded a CD45RA+ naive subset and a CD45RA-negative memory subset. Authors' processing steps: Junction-only sequences produced by ImmunoSEQ had no quality scores, so filtering differed. Assay: immunoSEQ multiplex PCR; the TCRdb copy retains only in-frame clones and omits some. V and J calls and clone size are copied from that table; D and trimming were computed from the DNA. The sample holds approximately 2.5 million clones, roughly 93% seen once.

The receptor's source is a man younger than 30 in good health. Some clones in this sample may be carry-over from other donors' samples. The material sequenced was naive CD4+ T cells from PBMCs. The subset is: CD45RA+ positively selected. The V and J genes are TRBV25-1 and TRBJ1-5, with D unresolved. As DNA, the CDR3 is TGTGCCAGCTCGAGTACGGGGAGTAATCAGCCCCAGCATTTT. Translating gives CASSSTGSNQPQHF. The full variable domain, rest sourced from reference TRBV25-1 and TRBJ1-5, is EADIYQTPRYLVIGTGKKITLECSQTMGHDKMYWYQQDPGMELHLIHYSYGVNSTEKGDLSSESTVSRIRTEHFPLTLESARPSHTSQYLCASSSTGSNQPQHFGDGTRLSIL.